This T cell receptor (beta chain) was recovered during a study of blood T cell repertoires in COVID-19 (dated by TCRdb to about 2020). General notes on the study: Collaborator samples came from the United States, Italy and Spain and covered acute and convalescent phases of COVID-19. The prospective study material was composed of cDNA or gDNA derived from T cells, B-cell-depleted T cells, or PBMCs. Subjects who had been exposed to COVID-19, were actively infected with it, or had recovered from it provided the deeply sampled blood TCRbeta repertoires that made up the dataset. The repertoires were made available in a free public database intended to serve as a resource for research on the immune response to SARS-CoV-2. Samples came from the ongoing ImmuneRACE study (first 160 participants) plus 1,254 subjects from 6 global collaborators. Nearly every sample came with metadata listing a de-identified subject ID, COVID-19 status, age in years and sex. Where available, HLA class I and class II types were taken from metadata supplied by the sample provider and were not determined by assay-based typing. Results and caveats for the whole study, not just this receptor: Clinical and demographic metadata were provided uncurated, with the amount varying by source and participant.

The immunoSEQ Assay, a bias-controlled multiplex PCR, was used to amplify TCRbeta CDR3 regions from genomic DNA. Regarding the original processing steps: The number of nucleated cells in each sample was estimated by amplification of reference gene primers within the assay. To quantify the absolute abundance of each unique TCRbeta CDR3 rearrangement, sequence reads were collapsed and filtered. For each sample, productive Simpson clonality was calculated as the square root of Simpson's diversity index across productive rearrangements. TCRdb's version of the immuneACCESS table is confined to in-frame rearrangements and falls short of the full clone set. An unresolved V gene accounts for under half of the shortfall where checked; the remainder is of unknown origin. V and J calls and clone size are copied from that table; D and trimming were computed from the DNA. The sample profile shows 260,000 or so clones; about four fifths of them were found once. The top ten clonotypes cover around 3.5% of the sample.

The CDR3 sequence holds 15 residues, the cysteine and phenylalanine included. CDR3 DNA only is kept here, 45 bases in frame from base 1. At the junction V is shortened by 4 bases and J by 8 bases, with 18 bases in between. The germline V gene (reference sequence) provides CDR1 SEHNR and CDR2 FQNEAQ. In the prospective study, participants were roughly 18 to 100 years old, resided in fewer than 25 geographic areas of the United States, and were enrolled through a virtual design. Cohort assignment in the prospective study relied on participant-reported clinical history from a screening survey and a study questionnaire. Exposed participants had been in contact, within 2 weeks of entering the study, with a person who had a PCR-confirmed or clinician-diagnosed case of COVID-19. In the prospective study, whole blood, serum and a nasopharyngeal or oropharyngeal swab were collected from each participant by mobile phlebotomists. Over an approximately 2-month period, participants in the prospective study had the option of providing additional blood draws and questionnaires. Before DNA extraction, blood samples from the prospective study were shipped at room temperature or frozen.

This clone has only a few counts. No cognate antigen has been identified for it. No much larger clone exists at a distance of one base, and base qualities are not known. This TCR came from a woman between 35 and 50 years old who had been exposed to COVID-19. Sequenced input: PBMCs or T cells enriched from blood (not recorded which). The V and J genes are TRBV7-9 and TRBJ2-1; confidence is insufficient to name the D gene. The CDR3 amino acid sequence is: CASSSYYGSRDEQFF. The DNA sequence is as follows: TGTGCCAGCAGCTCCTATTACGGGTCCCGCGATGAGCAGTTCTTC.